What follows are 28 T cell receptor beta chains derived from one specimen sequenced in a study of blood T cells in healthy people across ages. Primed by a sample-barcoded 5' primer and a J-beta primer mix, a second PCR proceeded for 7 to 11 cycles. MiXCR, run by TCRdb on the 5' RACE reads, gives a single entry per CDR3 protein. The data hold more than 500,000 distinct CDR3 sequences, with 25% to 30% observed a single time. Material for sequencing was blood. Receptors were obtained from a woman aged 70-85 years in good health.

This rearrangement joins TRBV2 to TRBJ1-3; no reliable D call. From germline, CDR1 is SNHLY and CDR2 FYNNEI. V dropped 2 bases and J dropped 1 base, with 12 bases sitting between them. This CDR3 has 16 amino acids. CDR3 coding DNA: TGTGCCAGCAGTGAAAGGCAGAGAAGGTCTGGAAACACCATATATTTT. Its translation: CASSERQRRSGNTIYF.

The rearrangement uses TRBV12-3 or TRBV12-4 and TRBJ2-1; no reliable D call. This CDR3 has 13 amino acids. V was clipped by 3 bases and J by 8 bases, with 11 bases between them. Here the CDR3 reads CASSFRPSDEQFF. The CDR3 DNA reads TGTGCCAGCAGTTTTCGGCCAAGTGATGAGCAGTTCTTC.

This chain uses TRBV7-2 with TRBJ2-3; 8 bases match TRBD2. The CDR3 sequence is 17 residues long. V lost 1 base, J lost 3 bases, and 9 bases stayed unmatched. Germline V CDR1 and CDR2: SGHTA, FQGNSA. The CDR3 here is CASSLDLAGGRTDTQYF. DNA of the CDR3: TGTGCCAGCAGCTTAGATCTCGCGGGGGGACGTACAGATACGCAGTATTTT.

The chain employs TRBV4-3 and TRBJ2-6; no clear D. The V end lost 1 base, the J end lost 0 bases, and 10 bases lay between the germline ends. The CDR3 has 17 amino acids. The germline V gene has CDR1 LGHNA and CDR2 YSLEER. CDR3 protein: CASSQVFWGSGANVLTF. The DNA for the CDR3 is TGCGCCAGCAGCCAAGTATTTTGGGGCTCTGGGGCCAACGTCCTGACTTTC.

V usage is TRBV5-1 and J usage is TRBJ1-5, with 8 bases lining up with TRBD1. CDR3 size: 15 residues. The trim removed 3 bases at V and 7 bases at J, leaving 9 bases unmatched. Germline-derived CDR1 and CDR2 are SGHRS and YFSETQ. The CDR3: CASSSDPGGEQPQHF. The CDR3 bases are TGCGCCAGCAGCTCGGACCCAGGGGGCGAACAGCCCCAGCATTTT.

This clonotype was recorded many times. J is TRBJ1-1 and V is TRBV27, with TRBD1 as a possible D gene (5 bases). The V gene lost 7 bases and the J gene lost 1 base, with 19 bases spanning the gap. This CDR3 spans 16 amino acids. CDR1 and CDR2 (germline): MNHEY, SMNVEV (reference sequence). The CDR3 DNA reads TGTGCCAGCATCCCCCTCTGGGGCAGGGAGAACACTGAAGCTTTCTTT. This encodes CASIPLWGRENTEAFF.

For the CDR3, the DNA is TGCGCCAGCAGCCAAGAAGCACAGACGGAAAAACTGTTTTTT. Protein product: CASSQEAQTEKLFF. V and J are TRBV4-1 and TRBJ1-4; D unclear. The V gene's germline CDR1 is MGHRA and CDR2 YSYEKL. This CDR3 contains 14 residues. V was trimmed by 0 bases and J by 8 bases, leaving 10 bases between them.

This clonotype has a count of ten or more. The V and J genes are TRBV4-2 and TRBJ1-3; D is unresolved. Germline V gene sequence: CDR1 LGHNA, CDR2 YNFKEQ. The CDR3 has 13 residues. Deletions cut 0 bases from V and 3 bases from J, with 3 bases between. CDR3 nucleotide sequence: TGTGCCAGCAGCCAAGAGGGTGGAAACACCATATATTTT. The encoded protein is CASSQEGGNTIYF.

CDR3 DNA sequence: TGTGCCAGCAGCTTACAAGCGGGGGGGATAGACGGGGAGCTGTTTTTT. This translates into CASSLQAGGIDGELFF. The rearrangement joins TRBV11-2 to TRBJ2-2; TRBD2 matches at 10 bases. Losses at the gene ends were 2 bases for V and 7 bases for J; bases not matched to a gene: 7. Germline CDR1 reads SGHAT; CDR2 reads FQNNGV. CDR3 length: 16 amino acids.

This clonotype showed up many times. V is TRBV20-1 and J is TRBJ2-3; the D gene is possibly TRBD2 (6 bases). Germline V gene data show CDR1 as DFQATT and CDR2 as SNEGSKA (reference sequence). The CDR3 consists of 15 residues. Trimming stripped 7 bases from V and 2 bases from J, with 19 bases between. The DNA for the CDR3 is TGCAGTGGGTACGGACCGGGACTTACCACAGATACGCAGTATTTT. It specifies CSGYGPGLTTDTQYF.

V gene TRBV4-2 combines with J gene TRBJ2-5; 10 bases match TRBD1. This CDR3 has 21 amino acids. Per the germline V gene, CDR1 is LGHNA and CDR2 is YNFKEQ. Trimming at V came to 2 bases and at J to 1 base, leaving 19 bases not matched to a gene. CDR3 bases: TGTGCCAGCAGCCAATATGGGGCTGGGATTTACGACAGGGGGCGCCAAGAGACCCAGTACTTC. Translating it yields CASSQYGAGIYDRGRQETQYF.

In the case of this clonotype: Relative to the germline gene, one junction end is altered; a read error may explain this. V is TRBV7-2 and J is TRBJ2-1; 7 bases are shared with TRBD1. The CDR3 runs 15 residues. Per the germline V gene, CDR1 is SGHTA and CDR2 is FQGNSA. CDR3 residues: CASSLRTGSYNEQSF. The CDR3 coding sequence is TGTGCCAGCAGCTTACGGACAGGCTCCTACAATGAGCAGTCCTTC.

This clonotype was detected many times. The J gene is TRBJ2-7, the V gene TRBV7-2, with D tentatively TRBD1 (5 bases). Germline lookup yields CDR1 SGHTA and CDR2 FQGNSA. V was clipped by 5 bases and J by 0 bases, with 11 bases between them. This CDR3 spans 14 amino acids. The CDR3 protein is CASSPDSSSYEQYF. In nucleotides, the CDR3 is TGTGCCAGCAGCCCAGACAGCAGCTCCTACGAGCAGTACTTC.

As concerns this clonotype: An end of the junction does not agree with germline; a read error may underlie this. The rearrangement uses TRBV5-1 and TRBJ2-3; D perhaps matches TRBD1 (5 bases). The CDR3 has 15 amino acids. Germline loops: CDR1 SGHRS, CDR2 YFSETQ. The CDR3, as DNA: TGCGCCAGCAGCTTGGCCCCAGGGCACACAGATACACAGTATTTT. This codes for CASSLAPGHTDTQYF.

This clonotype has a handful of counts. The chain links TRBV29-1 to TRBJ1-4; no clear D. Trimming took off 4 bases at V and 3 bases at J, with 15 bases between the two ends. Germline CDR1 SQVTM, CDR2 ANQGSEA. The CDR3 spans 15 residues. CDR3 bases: TGCAGCGTTGCATTTAACAGCGTTCCTAATGAAAAACTGTTTTTT. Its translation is CSVAFNSVPNEKLFF.

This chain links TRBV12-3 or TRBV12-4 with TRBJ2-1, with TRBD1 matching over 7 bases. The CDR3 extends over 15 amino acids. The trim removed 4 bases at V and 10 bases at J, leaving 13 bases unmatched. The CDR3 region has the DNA TGTGCCAGCAGTTCGCGACAGGGACCTACAGGGGAGCAGTTCTTC. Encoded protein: CASSSRQGPTGEQFF.

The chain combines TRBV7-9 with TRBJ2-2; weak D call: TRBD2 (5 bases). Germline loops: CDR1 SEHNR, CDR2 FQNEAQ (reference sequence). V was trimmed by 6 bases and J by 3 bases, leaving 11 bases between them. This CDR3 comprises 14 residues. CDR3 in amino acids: CASRGAAYTGELFF. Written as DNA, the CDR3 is TGTGCCAGCAGAGGAGCGGCTTACACCGGGGAGCTGTTTTTT.

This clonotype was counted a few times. This CDR3 reads CASSLEGSQYF. DNA of the CDR3: TGCGCCAGCAGCTTGGAGGGATCCCAGTACTTC. The rearrangement links TRBV5-1 to TRBJ2-5; D unresolved. This CDR3 spans 11 amino acids. V dropped 0 bases and J dropped 9 bases, with 6 bases sitting between them. Per germline, CDR1 SGHRS and CDR2 YFSETQ.

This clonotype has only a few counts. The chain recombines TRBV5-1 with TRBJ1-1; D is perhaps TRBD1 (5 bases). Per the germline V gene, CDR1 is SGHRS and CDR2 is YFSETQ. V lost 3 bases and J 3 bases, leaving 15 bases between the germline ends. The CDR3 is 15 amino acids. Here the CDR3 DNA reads TGCGCCAGCAGCTGGGGACGGAATAAGGACACTGAAGCTTTCTTT. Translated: CASSWGRNKDTEAFF.

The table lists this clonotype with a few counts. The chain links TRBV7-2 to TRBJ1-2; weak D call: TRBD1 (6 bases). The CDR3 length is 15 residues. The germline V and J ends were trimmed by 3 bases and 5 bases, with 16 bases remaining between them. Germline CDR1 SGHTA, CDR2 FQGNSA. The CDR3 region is CASSFSGTQGYGYTF. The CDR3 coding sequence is TGTGCCAGCAGCTTTTCCGGGACCCAGGGGTATGGCTACACCTTC.

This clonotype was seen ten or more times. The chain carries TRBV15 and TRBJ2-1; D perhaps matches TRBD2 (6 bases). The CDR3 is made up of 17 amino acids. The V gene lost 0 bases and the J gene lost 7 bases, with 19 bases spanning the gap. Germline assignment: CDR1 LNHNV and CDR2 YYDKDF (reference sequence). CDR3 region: CATSREEGIPGLNEQFF. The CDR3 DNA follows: TGTGCCACCAGCAGAGAGGAGGGGATCCCGGGGTTAAATGAGCAGTTCTTC.

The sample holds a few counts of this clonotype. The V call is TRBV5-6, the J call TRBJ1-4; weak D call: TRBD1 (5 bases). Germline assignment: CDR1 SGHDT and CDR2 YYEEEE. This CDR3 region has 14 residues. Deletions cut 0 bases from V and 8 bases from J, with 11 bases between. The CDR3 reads CASSLEGVDEKLFF. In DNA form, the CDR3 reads TGTGCCAGCAGCTTGGAAGGGGTAGACGAAAAACTGTTTTTT.

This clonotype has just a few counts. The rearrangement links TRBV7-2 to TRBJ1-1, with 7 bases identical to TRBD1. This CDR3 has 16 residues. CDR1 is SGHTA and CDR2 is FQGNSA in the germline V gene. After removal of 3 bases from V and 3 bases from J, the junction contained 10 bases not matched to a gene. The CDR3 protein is CASSFTYRGWDTEAFF. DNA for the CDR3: TGTGCCAGCAGCTTTACATACAGGGGATGGGACACTGAAGCTTTCTTT.

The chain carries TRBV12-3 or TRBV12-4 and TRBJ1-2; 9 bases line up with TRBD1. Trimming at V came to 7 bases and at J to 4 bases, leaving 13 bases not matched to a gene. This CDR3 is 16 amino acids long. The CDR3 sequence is CASTRTGTGRRYGYTF. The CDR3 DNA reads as TGTGCCAGCACGAGAACCGGGACAGGGAGGCGCTATGGCTACACCTTC.

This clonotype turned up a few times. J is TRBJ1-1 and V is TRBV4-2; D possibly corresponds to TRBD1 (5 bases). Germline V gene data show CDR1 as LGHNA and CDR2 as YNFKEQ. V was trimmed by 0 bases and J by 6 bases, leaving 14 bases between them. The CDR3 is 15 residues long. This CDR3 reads CASSQEVRVKSEAFF. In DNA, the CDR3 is TGTGCCAGCAGCCAAGAAGTCAGGGTAAAGTCTGAAGCTTTCTTT.

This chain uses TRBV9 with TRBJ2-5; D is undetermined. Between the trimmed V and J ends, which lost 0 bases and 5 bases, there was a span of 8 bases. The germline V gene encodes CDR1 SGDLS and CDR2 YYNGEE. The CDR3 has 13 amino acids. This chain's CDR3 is CASSVGPLETQYF. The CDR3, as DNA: TGTGCCAGCAGCGTAGGCCCGCTTGAGACCCAGTACTTC.

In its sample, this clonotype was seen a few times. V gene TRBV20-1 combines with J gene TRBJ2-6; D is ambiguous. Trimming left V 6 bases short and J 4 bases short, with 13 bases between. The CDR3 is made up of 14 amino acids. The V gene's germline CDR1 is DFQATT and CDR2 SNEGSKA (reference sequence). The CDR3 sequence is CSAPDRRGANVLTF. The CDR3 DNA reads TGCAGTGCCCCTGACCGGCGAGGGGCCAACGTCCTGACTTTC.

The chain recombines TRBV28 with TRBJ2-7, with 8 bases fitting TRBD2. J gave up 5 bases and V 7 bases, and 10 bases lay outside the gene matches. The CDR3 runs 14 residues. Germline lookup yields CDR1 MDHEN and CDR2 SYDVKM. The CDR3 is CASIFTGRENEQYF. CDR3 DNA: TGTGCCAGCATCTTTACCGGGAGGGAGAACGAGCAGTACTTC.